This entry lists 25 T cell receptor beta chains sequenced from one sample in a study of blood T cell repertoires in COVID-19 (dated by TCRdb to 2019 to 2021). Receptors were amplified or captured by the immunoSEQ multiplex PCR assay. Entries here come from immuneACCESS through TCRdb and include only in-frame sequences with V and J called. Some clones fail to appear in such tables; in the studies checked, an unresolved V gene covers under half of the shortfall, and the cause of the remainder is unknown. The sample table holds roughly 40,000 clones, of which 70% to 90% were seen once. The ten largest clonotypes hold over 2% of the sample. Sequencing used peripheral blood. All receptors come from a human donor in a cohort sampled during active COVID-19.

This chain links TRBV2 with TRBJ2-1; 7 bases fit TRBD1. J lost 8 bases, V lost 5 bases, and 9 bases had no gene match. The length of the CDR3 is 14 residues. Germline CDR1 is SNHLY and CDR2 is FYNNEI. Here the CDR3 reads CASSWRQGLDEQFF. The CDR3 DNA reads TGTGCCAGCAGTTGGAGACAGGGTTTAGATGAGCAGTTCTTC.

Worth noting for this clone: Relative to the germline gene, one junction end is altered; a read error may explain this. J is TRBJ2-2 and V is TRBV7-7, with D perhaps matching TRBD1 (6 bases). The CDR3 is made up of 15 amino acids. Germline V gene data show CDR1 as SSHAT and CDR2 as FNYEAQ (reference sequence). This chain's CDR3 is CASSLALAGAGELFF. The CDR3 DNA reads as TGTGCTAGCAGCTTAGCGTTGGCAGGGGCCGGGGAGCTGTTTTTT.

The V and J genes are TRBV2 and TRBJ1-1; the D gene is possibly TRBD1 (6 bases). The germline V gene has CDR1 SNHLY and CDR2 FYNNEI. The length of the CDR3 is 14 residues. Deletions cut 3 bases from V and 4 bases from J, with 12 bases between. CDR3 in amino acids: CASSDGGAATEAFF. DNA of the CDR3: TGTGCCAGCAGTGACGGGGGGGCCGCCACTGAAGCTTTCTTT.

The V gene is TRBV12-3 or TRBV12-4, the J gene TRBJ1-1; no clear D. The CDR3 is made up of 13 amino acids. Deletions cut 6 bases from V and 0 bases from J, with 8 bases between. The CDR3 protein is CASRAGLNTEAFF. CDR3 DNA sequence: TGTGCCAGCAGAGCCGGTTTGAACACTGAAGCTTTCTTT.

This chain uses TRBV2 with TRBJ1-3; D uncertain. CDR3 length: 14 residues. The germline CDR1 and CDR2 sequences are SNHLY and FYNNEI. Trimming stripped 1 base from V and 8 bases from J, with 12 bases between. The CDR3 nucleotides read TGTGCCAGCAGTGAAGGGAGGGAGGCAGACACCATATATTTT. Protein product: CASSEGREADTIYF.

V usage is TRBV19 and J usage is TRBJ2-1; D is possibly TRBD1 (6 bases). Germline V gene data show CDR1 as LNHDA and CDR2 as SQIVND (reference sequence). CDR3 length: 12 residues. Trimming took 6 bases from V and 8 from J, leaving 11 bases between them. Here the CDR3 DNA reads TGTGCCAGTAGGAAGCCAGGGGATGAGCAGTTCTTC. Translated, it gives CASRKPGDEQFF.

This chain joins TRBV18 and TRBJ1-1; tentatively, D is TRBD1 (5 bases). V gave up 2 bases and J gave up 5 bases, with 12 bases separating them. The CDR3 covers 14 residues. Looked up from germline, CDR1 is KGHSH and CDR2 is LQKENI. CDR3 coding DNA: TGTGCCAGCTCACCAGTGACGGAGGGGACTGAAGCTTTCTTT. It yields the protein CASSPVTEGTEAFF.

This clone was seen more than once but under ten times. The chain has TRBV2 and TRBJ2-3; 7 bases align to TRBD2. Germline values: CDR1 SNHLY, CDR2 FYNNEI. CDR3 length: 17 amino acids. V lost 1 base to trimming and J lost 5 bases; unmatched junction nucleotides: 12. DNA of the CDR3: TGTGCCAGCAGTGAAGAGAGGGACTACCGGGGGAGAGATACGCAGTATTTT. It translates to CASSEERDYRGRDTQYF.

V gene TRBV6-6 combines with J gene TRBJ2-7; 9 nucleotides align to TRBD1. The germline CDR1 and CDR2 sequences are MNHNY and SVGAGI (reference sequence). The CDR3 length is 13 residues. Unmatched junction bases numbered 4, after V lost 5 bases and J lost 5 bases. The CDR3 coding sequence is TGTGCCAGCAGTCCTACAGGGGGCCACGAGCAGTACTTC. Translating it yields CASSPTGGHEQYF.

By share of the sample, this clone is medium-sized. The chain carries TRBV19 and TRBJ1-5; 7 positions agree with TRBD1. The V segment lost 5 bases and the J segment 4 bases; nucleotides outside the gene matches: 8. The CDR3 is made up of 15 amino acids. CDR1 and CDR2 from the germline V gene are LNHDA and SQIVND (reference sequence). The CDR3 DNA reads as TGTGCCAGTAGTTCCGCCGGCAGGGGGAATCAGCCCCAGCATTTT. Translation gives CASSSAGRGNQPQHF.

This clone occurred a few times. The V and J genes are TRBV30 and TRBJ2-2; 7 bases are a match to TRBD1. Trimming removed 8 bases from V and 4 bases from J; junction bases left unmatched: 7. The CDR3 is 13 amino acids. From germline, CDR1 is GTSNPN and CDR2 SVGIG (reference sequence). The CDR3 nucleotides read TGTGCCAGCGACAGGGCCGGCACCGGGGAGCTGTTTTTT. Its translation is CASDRAGTGELFF.

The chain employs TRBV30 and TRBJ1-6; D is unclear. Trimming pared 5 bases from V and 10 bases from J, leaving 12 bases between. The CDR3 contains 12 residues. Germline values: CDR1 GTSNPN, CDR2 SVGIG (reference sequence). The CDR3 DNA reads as TGTGCCTGGGACACCGTCGGGTCACCCCTCCACTTT. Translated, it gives CAWDTVGSPLHF.

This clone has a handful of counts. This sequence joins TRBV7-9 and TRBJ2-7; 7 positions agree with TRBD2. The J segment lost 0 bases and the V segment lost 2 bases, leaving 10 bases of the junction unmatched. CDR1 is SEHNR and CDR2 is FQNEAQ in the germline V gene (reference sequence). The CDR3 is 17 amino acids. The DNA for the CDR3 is TGTGCCAGCAGCTTACCCCCGGGGGGTCAGCACTCCTACGAGCAGTACTTC. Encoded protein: CASSLPPGGQHSYEQYF.

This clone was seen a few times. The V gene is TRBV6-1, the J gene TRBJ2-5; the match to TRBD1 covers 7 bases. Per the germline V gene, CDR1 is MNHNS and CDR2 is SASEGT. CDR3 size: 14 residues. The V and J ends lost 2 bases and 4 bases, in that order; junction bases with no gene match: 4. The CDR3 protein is CASSEPRDRETQYF. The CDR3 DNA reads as TGTGCCAGCAGTGAACCCCGGGACAGAGAGACCCAGTACTTC.

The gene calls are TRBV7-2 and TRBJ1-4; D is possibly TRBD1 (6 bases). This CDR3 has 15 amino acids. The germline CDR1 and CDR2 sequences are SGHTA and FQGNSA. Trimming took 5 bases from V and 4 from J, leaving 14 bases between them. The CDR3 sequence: CASSLQGSGNEKLFF. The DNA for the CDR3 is TGTGCCAGCAGCCTACAGGGATCGGGTAATGAAAAACTGTTTTTT.

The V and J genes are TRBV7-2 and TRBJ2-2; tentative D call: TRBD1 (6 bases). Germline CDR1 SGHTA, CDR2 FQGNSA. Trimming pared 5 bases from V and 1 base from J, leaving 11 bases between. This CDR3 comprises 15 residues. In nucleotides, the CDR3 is TGTGCCAGCAGCGCCGACAGGCTGAACACCGGGGAGCTGTTTTTT. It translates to CASSADRLNTGELFF.

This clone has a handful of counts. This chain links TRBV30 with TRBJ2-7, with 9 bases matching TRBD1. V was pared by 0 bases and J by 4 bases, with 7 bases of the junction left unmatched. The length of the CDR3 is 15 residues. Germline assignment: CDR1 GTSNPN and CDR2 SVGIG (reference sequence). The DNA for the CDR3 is TGTGCCTGGAGTGTCCCGACAGGGGGTACGTACGAGCAGTACTTC. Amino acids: CAWSVPTGGTYEQYF.

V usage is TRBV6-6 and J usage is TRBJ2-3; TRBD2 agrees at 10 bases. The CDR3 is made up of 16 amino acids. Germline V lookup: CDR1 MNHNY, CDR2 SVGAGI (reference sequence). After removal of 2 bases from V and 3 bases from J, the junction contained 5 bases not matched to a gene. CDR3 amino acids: CASSYEAGGRTDTQYF. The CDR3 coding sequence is TGTGCCAGCAGTTACGAAGCGGGGGGGCGAACAGATACGCAGTATTTT.

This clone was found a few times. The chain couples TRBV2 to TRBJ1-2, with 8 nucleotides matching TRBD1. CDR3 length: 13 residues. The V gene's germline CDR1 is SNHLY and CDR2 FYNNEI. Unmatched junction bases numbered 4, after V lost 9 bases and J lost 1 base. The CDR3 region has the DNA TGTGCCAGTCTGACAGGGGTTAACTATGGCTACACCTTC. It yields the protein CASLTGVNYGYTF.

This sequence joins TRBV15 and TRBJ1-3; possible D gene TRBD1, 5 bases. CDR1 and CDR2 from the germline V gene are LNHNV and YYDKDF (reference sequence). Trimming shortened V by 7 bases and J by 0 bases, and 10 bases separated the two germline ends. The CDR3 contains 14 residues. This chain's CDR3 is CATTTTASGNTIYF. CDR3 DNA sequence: TGTGCCACCACCACGACAGCCTCTGGAAACACCATATATTTT.

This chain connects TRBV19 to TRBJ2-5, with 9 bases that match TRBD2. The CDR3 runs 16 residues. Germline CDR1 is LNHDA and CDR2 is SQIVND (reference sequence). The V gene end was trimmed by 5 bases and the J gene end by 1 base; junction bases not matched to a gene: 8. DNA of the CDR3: TGTGCCAGTAGTGGGGGTAGCGGGGGCCTCCAAGAGACCCAGTACTTC. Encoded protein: CASSGGSGGLQETQYF.

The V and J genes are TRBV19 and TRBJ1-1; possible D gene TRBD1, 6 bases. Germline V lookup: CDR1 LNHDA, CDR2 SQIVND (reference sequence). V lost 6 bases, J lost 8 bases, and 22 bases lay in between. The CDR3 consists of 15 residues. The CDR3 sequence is CASSERETGFSEAFF. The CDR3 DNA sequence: TGTGCCAGTAGCGAGAGAGAAACAGGGTTTTCCGAAGCTTTCTTT.

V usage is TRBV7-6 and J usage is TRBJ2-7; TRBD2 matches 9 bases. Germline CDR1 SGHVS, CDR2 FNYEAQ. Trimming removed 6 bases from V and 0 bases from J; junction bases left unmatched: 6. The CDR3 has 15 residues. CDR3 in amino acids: CASSFSGGGSYEQYF. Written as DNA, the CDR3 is TGTGCCAGCAGTTTTAGCGGGGGTGGCTCCTACGAGCAGTACTTC.

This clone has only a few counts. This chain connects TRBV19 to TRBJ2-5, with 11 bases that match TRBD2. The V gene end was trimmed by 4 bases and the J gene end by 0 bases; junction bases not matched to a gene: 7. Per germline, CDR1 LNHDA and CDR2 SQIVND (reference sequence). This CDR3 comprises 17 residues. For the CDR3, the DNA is TGTGCCAGTAGTACAAGGACTAGCGGGCGTTACCAAGAGACCCAGTACTTC. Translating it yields CASSTRTSGRYQETQYF.

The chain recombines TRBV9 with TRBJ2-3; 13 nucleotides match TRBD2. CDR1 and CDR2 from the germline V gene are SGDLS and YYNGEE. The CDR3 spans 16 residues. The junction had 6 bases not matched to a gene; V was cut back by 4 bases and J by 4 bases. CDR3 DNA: TGTGCCAGCAGCACTAGCGGGGGGGCTTTCGCAGATACGCAGTATTTT. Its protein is CASSTSGGAFADTQYF. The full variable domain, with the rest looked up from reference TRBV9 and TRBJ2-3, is DSGVTQTPKHLITATGQRVTLRCSPRSGDLSVYWYQQSLDQGLQFLIQYYNGEERAKGNILERFSAQQFPDLHSELNLSSLELGDSALYFCASSTSGGAFADTQYFGPGTRLTVL.